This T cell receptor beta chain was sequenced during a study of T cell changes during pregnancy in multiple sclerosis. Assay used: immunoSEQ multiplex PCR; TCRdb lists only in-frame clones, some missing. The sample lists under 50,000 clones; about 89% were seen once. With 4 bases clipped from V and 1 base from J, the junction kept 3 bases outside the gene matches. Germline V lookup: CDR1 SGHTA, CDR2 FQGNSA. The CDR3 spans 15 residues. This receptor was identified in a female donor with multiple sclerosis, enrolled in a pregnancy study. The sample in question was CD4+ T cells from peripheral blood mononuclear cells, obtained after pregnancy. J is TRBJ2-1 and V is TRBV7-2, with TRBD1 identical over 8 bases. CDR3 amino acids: CASSSDRGSYNEQFF. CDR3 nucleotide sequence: TGTGCCAGCAGCTCAGACAGGGGATCCTACAATGAGCAGTTCTTC. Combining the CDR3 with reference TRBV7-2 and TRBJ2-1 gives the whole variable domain GAGVSQSPSNKVTEKGKDVELRCDPISGHTALYWYRQSLGQGLEFLIYFQGNSAPDKSGLPSDRFSAERTGGSVSTLTIQRTQQEDSAVYLCASSSDRGSYNEQFFGPGTRLTVL.